This TCR beta chain was identified in a study of blood T cells in healthy people across ages. PCR was performed a second time for roughly 7 to 11 cycles using a sample-barcoded 5' primer and a J-beta primer mix. A tag from a template-switch adaptor with 12 random nucleotides marked each cDNA molecule. From each sample, at least 2.5 million paired-end reads containing CDR3 were obtained. TCRdb re-analysed the 5' RACE reads in MiXCR, keeping a single row per CDR3 protein. The sample shows over a million distinct CDR3 sequences, around 39% of them seen only once. Germline assignment: CDR1 DFQATT and CDR2 SNEGSKA (reference sequence). V was clipped by 1 base and J by 0 bases, with 13 bases between them. The CDR3 length is 16 residues. The table lists this clonotype with a few counts.

The sample consisted of blood. The sequence derives from a woman between 18 and 29 years old in good health. The chain couples TRBV20-1 to TRBJ1-5, with D possibly TRBD1 on 5 matching bases. Written as DNA, the CDR3 is TGCAGTGCTAGAGCTGGGGCGTTCTATAGCAATCAGCCCCAGCATTTT. Translating it yields CSARAGAFYSNQPQHF.